Listed here are 31 T cell receptor beta chains from one sample, sequenced in a study of PD-1 blockade in mismatch repair-deficient tumors. This table comes from immunoSEQ multiplex PCR, and its TCRdb copy is limited to in-frame clones, with some not included. The sample records under 150,000 clones, about 88% being singletons. Here the sequenced sample was peripheral blood, taken 44 weeks after starting pembrolizumab. These receptors all stem from an adult with mismatch repair-deficient cancer.

The chain recombines TRBV18 with TRBJ2-7; 15 nucleotides line up with TRBD2. Germline CDR1 reads KGHSH; CDR2 reads LQKENI. The CDR3 extends over 17 amino acids. Unmatched junction bases numbered 10, after V lost 1 base and J lost 9 bases. DNA of the CDR3: TGTGCCAGCTCACCACTCCCGGGACTAGCGGGAGGTCTATGGCAGTACTTC. It codes for CASSPLPGLAGGLWQYF.

The genes are TRBV5-1 and TRBJ2-7, with D perhaps matching TRBD1 (6 bases). The germline V gene encodes CDR1 SGHRS and CDR2 YFSETQ. V lost 6 bases and J 2 bases, leaving 21 bases between the germline ends. The CDR3 spans 16 residues. The CDR3 DNA follows: TGCGCCAGCACGCTTACGACGGACAGATTACCCTACGAGCAGTACTTC. Amino acid sequence: CASTLTTDRLPYEQYF. The full variable domain, in which reference TRBV5-1 and TRBJ2-7 provide the parts outside the CDR3, is KAGVTQTPRYLIKTRGQQVTLSCSPISGHRSVSWYQQTPGQGLQFLFEYFSETQRNKGNFPGRFSGRQFSNSRSEMNVSTLELGDSALYLCASTLTTDRLPYEQYFGPGTRLTVT.

A single count supports this clone. V usage is TRBV7-9 and J usage is TRBJ1-1; D is possibly TRBD1 (6 bases). The V end was cut by 8 bases, the J end by 1 base, with 8 bases between. Germline-derived CDR1 and CDR2 are SEHNR and FQNEAQ (reference sequence). The CDR3 contains 12 residues. The CDR3: CASGGRNTEAFF. In DNA form, the CDR3 reads TGTGCCAGCGGGGGCAGGAACACTGAAGCTTTCTTT.

The chain combines TRBV19 with TRBJ1-2; possible D gene TRBD1, 5 bases. Germline V gives CDR1 LNHDA, CDR2 SQIVND (reference sequence). This CDR3 spans 14 amino acids. Trimming removed 3 bases from V and 4 bases from J, with 12 bases in between. In DNA, the CDR3 is TGTGCCAGTAGTATGGATTGGGGGGGCTATGGCTACACCTTC. Translating gives CASSMDWGGYGYTF.

The V gene is TRBV18, the J gene TRBJ2-7, with TRBD2 as a possible D gene (6 bases). Germline CDR1 is KGHSH and CDR2 is LQKENI. This CDR3 region has 16 residues. V shed 2 bases and J shed 2 bases, with 16 bases lying between them. CDR3 nucleotides: TGTGCCAGCTCACCATCCAGGCGGACTAACCCCTACGAGCAGTACTTC. Protein product: CASSPSRRTNPYEQYF.

The count of this clone is one. V and J are TRBV29-1 and TRBJ2-7; the D is unclear. Germline V gene data show CDR1 as SQVTM and CDR2 as ANQGSEA. This CDR3 is built from 13 residues. Trimming cost V 2 bases and J 2 bases, with 10 bases left between them. CDR3 DNA: TGCAGCGTTGAAATGGGCCAACCCTACGAGCAGTACTTC. Its translation is CSVEMGQPYEQYF.

J is TRBJ2-5 and V is TRBV2, with D possibly being TRBD2 (6 bases). This CDR3 has 15 residues. The germline CDR1 and CDR2 sequences are SNHLY and FYNNEI. With 10 bases removed from V and 5 bases from J, the gap between germline ends came to 23 bases. CDR3 amino acids: CATKSFLSGRETQYF. Here the CDR3 DNA reads TGTGCCACCAAGTCCTTCCTTAGCGGTCGGGAGACCCAGTACTTC.

The V and J genes are TRBV25-1 and TRBJ1-1; perhaps TRBD1 as D (5 bases). The CDR3 extends over 16 amino acids. V dropped 1 base and J dropped 1 base, with 13 bases sitting between them. Germline V gene lookup returns CDR1 MGHDK and CDR2 SYGVNS. This chain's CDR3 is CASSESPAGQNTEAFF. CDR3 DNA: TGTGCCAGCAGTGAATCTCCGGCAGGGCAGAACACTGAAGCTTTCTTT.

The J gene is TRBJ1-1, the V gene TRBV18; D not certain. In germline, CDR1 is KGHSH, CDR2 LQKENI. CDR3 length: 13 residues. The germline V and J ends were trimmed by 6 bases and 1 base, with 9 bases remaining between them. CDR3 DNA sequence: TGTGCCAGCTCCGCTACAACGAACACTGAAGCTTTCTTT. Translating gives CASSATTNTEAFF. The entire variable domain, with the rest obtained from reference TRBV18 and TRBJ1-1, is as follows: NAGVMQNPRHLVRRRGQEARLRCSPMKGHSHVYWYRQLPEEGLKFMVYLQKENIIDESGMPKERFSAEFPKEGPSILRIQQVVRGDSAAYFCASSATTNTEAFFGQGTRLTVV.

This rearrangement joins TRBV6-6 to TRBJ2-2; D perhaps matches TRBD2 (6 bases). CDR3 length equals 16 residues. Germline V gene lookup returns CDR1 MNHNY and CDR2 SVGAGI (reference sequence). Trimming removed 1 base from V and 6 bases from J, with 15 bases in between. The DNA for the CDR3 is TGTGCCAGCAGTTACTACGACGGGAGTACGGCCGGGGAGCTGTTTTTT. Protein: CASSYYDGSTAGELFF.

V gene TRBV28 combines with J gene TRBJ2-3; D call uncertain. This CDR3 comprises 14 residues. The V end was cut by 5 bases, the J end by 0 bases, with 9 bases between. Germline CDR1 MDHEN, CDR2 SYDVKM. CDR3 bases: TGTGCCAGCAGTCCCACCCTGAGCACAGATACGCAGTATTTT. Protein product: CASSPTLSTDTQYF.

V is TRBV28 and J is TRBJ2-3; the D call may be TRBD1 or TRBD2 (5 bases each). Germline lookup yields CDR1 MDHEN and CDR2 SYDVKM. Trimming pared 3 bases from V and 4 bases from J, leaving 17 bases between. CDR3 length equals 16 residues. The CDR3 DNA follows: TGTGCCAGCAGTTTGTGGTCAGGGAGCCGTTCAGATACGCAGTATTTT. Translated: CASSLWSGSRSDTQYF.

V gene TRBV15 combines with J gene TRBJ2-7; D is possibly TRBD2 (7 bases). V lost 0 bases, J lost 7 bases, and 10 bases lay in between. The CDR3 spans 13 residues. Germline V lookup: CDR1 LNHNV, CDR2 YYDKDF (reference sequence). The CDR3 DNA reads TGTGCCACCAGCAGAGATAGGGGGGGGGAGCAGTACTTC. Protein sequence: CATSRDRGGEQYF.

The rearrangement joins TRBV25-1 to TRBJ2-5, with D perhaps matching TRBD1 (6 bases). Trimming took 8 bases from V and 4 from J, leaving 26 bases between them. This CDR3 is 17 amino acids long. Looked up from germline, CDR1 is MGHDK and CDR2 is SYGVNS. The DNA for the CDR3 is TGTGCCAGCGTGAATCCCCTACTGCATCAGGGGCGAGAGACCCAGTACTTC. This codes for CASVNPLLHQGRETQYF. The full variable domain, its missing parts supplied by reference TRBV25-1 and TRBJ2-5, is EADIYQTPRYLVIGTGKKITLECSQTMGHDKMYWYQQDPGMELHLIHYSYGVNSTEKGDLSSESTVSRIRTEHFPLTLESARPSHTSQYLCASVNPLLHQGRETQYFGPGTRLLVL.

The J gene is TRBJ1-2, the V gene TRBV5-1, with TRBD1 identical over 8 bases. The CDR3 extends over 13 amino acids. Trimming removed 0 bases from V and 8 bases from J; junction bases left unmatched: 3. Germline V gene lookup returns CDR1 SGHRS and CDR2 YFSETQ. The CDR3 nucleotides are TGCGCCAGCAGCTTGGCAGGGGGCTGGGGCTACACCTTC. Translating it yields CASSLAGGWGYTF.

The chain uses TRBV5-1 and TRBJ2-1, with 11 bases that match TRBD2. CDR1 SGHRS and CDR2 YFSETQ come from the germline V gene. Trimming removed 1 base from V and 10 bases from J; junction bases left unmatched: 1. This CDR3 has 13 residues. This CDR3 reads CASSLLAGGEQFF. CDR3 bases: TGCGCCAGCAGCTTGCTAGCGGGAGGAGAGCAGTTCTTC.

In its sample, this clone was seen once. The chain joins TRBV7-2 to TRBJ2-7; a possible D gene is TRBD2 (5 bases). The V end lost 4 bases, the J end lost 6 bases, and 19 bases lay between the germline ends. In germline, CDR1 is SGHTA, CDR2 FQGNSA. CDR3 size: 15 residues. This chain's CDR3 is CASSSQRVGNREQYF. In nucleotides, the CDR3 is TGTGCCAGCAGCTCCCAGAGGGTCGGGAATCGCGAGCAGTACTTC.

This chain connects TRBV4-1 to TRBJ2-7; 9 bases are shared with TRBD2. The J segment lost 3 bases and the V segment lost 1 base, leaving 4 bases of the junction unmatched. CDR1 MGHRA and CDR2 YSYEKL come from the germline V gene. CDR3 length equals 15 residues. The chain's CDR3 is CASSQVTSGYYEQYF. The CDR3 coding sequence is TGCGCCAGCAGCCAAGTCACTAGCGGGTACTACGAGCAGTACTTC.

The chain combines TRBV19 with TRBJ2-5; TRBD2 aligns across 7 bases. The germline V gene encodes CDR1 LNHDA and CDR2 SQIVND (reference sequence). V gave up 5 bases and J gave up 9 bases; unmatched junction bases: 24. This CDR3 has 18 amino acids. The CDR3 sequence is CASSATSAVGDSREAQYF. In nucleotides, the CDR3 is TGTGCCAGTAGTGCCACGTCAGCTGTCGGGGACTCACGGGAGGCCCAGTACTTC.

Here the CDR3 DNA reads TGTGCCTGGAGTGTACTCGGGGACACCGGGGAGCTGTTTTTT. Translated, it gives CAWSVLGDTGELFF. The chain has TRBV30 and TRBJ2-2, with a weak D call TRBD2 (5 bases). This CDR3 region has 14 residues. Germline V lookup: CDR1 GTSNPN, CDR2 SVGIG (reference sequence). V was trimmed by 0 bases and J by 3 bases, leaving 8 bases between them.

Note on this clone: The conserved final phenylalanine or tryptophan is absent from the CDR3, which likely points to a read error. Because the CDR3's place on the DNA is in doubt, the DNA is left out and the CDR3 is given as listed by TCRdb. The rearrangement links TRBV5-4 to TRBJ1-1; TRBD1 is the table's D call, not checked against the DNA. Looked up from germline, CDR1 is SGHNT and CDR2 is YYREEE (reference sequence). Inclusive of both ends, the CDR3 amounts to 12 amino acids. CDR3 loop: CASSFDRQAQSV.

This clone showed up just once. This chain connects TRBV11-2 to TRBJ2-7, with TRBD2 as a possible D gene (6 bases). Germline V gene lookup returns CDR1 SGHAT and CDR2 FQNNGV. V lost 1 base and J 6 bases, leaving 13 bases between the germline ends. The CDR3 length is 14 residues. CDR3 nucleotides: TGTGCCAGCAGCTTAGCGGGAGAGCCTCTCGAGCAGTACTTC. This encodes CASSLAGEPLEQYF.

This clone was counted a single time. The CDR3 reads CASRSKPILPATASGNTIYF. The CDR3 DNA reads TGCGCCAGCAGATCGAAGCCAATCCTCCCTGCCACAGCCTCTGGAAACACCATATATTTT. V usage is TRBV4-1 and J usage is TRBJ1-3, with no clear D. Per the germline V gene, CDR1 is MGHRA and CDR2 is YSYEKL. The germline V and J ends were trimmed by 6 bases and 0 bases, with 27 bases remaining between them. The CDR3 has 20 amino acids.

The chain has TRBV11-3 and TRBJ2-5; 8 nucleotides match TRBD1. The CDR3 contains 14 residues. The V segment lost 3 bases and the J segment 5 bases; nucleotides outside the gene matches: 5. The germline gives CDR1 SGHNT, CDR2 YENEEA. The CDR3 loop reads CASSLARGRETQYF. The CDR3 nucleotides are TGTGCCAGCAGCTTGGCCAGGGGGCGTGAGACCCAGTACTTC.

The V call is TRBV7-9, the J call TRBJ2-7; TRBD2 matches at 8 bases. The CDR3 runs to 12 residues. The J segment lost 3 bases and the V segment lost 5 bases, leaving 0 bases of the junction unmatched. In germline, CDR1 is SEHNR, CDR2 FQNEAQ (reference sequence). The DNA for the CDR3 is TGTGCCAGCAGCACTAGCGGCTACGAGCAGTACTTC. This codes for CASSTSGYEQYF.

The genes are TRBV11-3 and TRBJ2-5, with D perhaps TRBD2 (6 bases). Trimming left V 5 bases short and J 5 bases short, with 15 bases between. CDR3 size: 14 residues. Germline V gene lookup returns CDR1 SGHNT and CDR2 YENEEA. CDR3 in amino acids: CASSRPGLVETQYF. The CDR3 nucleotides read TGTGCCAGCAGCCGGCCGGGACTCGTGGAGACCCAGTACTTC. The full variable domain, with the rest looked up from reference TRBV11-3 and TRBJ2-5, is EAGVVQSPRYKIIEKKQPVAFWCNPISGHNTLYWYLQNLGQGPELLIRYENEEAVDDSQLPKDRFSAERLKGVDSTLKIQPAELGDSAVYLCASSRPGLVETQYFGPGTRLLVL.

The V gene is TRBV7-9, the J gene TRBJ2-5; perhaps D is TRBD1 or TRBD2 (6 bases each). There are 14 residues in the CDR3. Germline V CDR1 and CDR2: SEHNR, FQNEAQ (reference sequence). Trimming removed 5 bases at V and 2 bases at J, with 12 bases between. The CDR3 loop is CASSQTRGQETQYF. In nucleotides, the CDR3 is TGTGCCAGCAGCCAGACTAGGGGGCAAGAGACCCAGTACTTC.

The chain joins TRBV5-1 to TRBJ2-7; TRBD1 might be the D (6 bases). CDR1 and CDR2 from the germline V gene are SGHRS and YFSETQ. Trimming took 2 bases from V and 4 from J, leaving 13 bases between them. The CDR3 consists of 14 residues. The CDR3, as DNA: TGCGCCAGCAGCTTTAGAGGACAGATTTACGAGCAGTACTTC. Residues: CASSFRGQIYEQYF.

V gene TRBV7-9 combines with J gene TRBJ1-2, with TRBD1 as a possible D gene (6 bases). CDR1 SEHNR and CDR2 FQNEAQ come from the germline V gene (reference sequence). Trimming left V 4 bases short and J 1 base short, with 16 bases between. The CDR3 loop spans 16 amino acids. CDR3 DNA sequence: TGTGCCAGCAGCTCACAGGGAAGCAAACATAACTATGGCTACACCTTC. Amino acid sequence: CASSSQGSKHNYGYTF.

The chain combines TRBV23-1 with TRBJ2-4; D ambiguous. TRBV23-1 is classed as an ORF, of uncertain function. This CDR3 contains 16 residues. Trimming shortened V by 2 bases and J by 0 bases, and 11 bases separated the two germline ends. The CDR3 is CASSQSQRRAKNIQYF. The CDR3 nucleotides are TGCGCCAGCAGTCAAAGCCAGAGGAGAGCCAAAAACATTCAGTACTTC.

The V call is TRBV29-1, the J call TRBJ2-7; a possible D gene is TRBD1 (6 bases). Trimming took off 4 bases at V and 3 bases at J, with 13 bases between the two ends. Germline V gene data show CDR1 as SQVTM and CDR2 as ANQGSEA. CDR3 length equals 13 residues. The CDR3 DNA follows: TGCAGCGTTGTTACAGGGAGAGTCTACGAGCAGTACTTC. It codes for CSVVTGRVYEQYF.